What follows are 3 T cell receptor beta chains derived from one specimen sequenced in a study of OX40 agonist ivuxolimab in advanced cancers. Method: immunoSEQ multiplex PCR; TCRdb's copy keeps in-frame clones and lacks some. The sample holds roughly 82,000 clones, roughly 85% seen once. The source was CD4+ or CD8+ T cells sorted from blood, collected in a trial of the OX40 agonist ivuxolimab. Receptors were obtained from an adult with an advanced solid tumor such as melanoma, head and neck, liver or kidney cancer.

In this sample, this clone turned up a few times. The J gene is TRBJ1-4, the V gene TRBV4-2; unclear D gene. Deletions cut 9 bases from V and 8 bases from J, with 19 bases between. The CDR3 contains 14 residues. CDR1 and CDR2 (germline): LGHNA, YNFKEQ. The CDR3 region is CASSRRASDEKLFF. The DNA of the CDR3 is TGTGCCAGTTCGCGGAGGGCGTCGGACGAAAAACTGTTTTTT.

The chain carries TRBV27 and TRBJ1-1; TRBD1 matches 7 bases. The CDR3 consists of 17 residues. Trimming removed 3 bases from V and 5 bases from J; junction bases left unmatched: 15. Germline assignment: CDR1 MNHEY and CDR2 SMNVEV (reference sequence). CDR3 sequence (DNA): TGTGCCAGCAGTTTGGCGGGTACCGGGACAGTGCATACTGAAGCTTTCTTT. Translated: CASSLAGTGTVHTEAFF.

The DNA of the CDR3 is TGCGCCAGCAGCGGTCCCGGGGCCCGAGAGCAGTTCTTC. As protein: CASSGPGAREQFF. This rearrangement joins TRBV5-1 to TRBJ2-1; the D gene could be TRBD1 or TRBD2 (5 bases each). V lost 4 bases to trimming and J lost 10 bases, with 15 bases between them. Germline CDR1 and CDR2: SGHRS and YFSETQ. The CDR3 runs to 13 residues.